Shown below are 9 T cell receptor beta chains from a single sample sequenced in a study of T-cell reconstitution after alpha-beta-depleted transplantation in children. Using unique molecular identifiers, the investigators prepared the TCRbeta library. TCRdb used MiXCR to reprocess the PCR reads, holding one entry per CDR3 protein. Of a few hundred thousand distinct CDR3 sequences listed, 15% to 20% are singletons. The starting material was PBMCs, mostly from graft donor cells, obtained 360 days after TCRalphabeta/CD19-depleted stem cell transplant. These receptors all come from a boy less than two years old who had a stem cell transplant for Wiskott-Aldrich syndrome, so the T cells may come from the graft donor.

The chain links TRBV12-3 or TRBV12-4 to TRBJ2-1; TRBD1 agrees at 9 bases. The CDR3 length is 17 residues. Germline trimming cut 0 bases from V and 4 bases from J; bases unmatched to any gene: 7. As DNA, the CDR3 is TGTGCCAGCAGTTTAGCCCGAACAGGGGGCGCGTACAATGAGCAGTTCTTC. Its translation is CASSLARTGGAYNEQFF.

This chain connects TRBV27 to TRBJ2-1; 8 bases are a match to TRBD1. CDR1 and CDR2 (germline): MNHEY, SMNVEV (reference sequence). The CDR3 loop spans 16 amino acids. V was clipped by 6 bases and J by 1 base; unmatched bases: 8. The CDR3 region has the DNA TGTGCCAGCAGCCCATCCAGGGGGCGATCCTACAATGAGCAGTTCTTC. As protein: CASSPSRGRSYNEQFF.

This rearrangement joins TRBV4-1 to TRBJ1-1; D may be TRBD1 (6 bases). The CDR3 consists of 14 residues. The germline V gene has CDR1 MGHRA and CDR2 YSYEKL. V was clipped by 2 bases and J by 3 bases, with 10 bases between them. CDR3 residues: CASSQSGGHTEAFF. DNA for the CDR3: TGCGCCAGCAGCCAAAGTGGGGGGCACACTGAAGCTTTCTTT.

This clonotype was detected only a few times. The rearrangement links TRBV4-1 to TRBJ2-2, with TRBD1 matching over 9 bases. Per germline, CDR1 MGHRA and CDR2 YSYEKL. The CDR3 sequence is 15 residues long. V dropped 5 bases and J dropped 6; count of bases not matched to a gene: 7. The CDR3 loop is CASSKKGQGSGELFF. CDR3 sequence (DNA): TGCGCCAGCAGCAAGAAGGGACAGGGTTCCGGGGAGCTGTTTTTT.

This clonotype showed up many times. The V gene is TRBV12-3 or TRBV12-4, the J gene TRBJ2-1, with 13 nucleotides matching TRBD2. The length of the CDR3 is 16 residues. J gave up 7 bases and V 3 bases, and 6 bases lay outside the gene matches. For the CDR3, the DNA is TGTGCCAGCAGTTTGTCACTAGCGGGGGGGTGGAATGAGCAGTTCTTC. It translates to CASSLSLAGGWNEQFF.

This clonotype was seen repeatedly, ten times or more. This chain connects TRBV21-1 to TRBJ2-1; the table calls TRBD1, which could not be checked here. TRBV21-1 is listed as a pseudogene. The CDR3 runs to 13 residues. The CDR3 protein is CASSKGQGHEQFF. CDR3 coding DNA: TGTGCCAGCAGCAAGGGACAGGGTCATGAGCAGTTCTTC.

This clonotype was recorded a few times. The V and J genes are TRBV4-1 and TRBJ2-7; tentative D call: TRBD2 (6 bases). V lost 4 bases and J 2 bases, leaving 12 bases between the germline ends. CDR1 is MGHRA and CDR2 is YSYEKL in the germline V gene. The CDR3 covers 14 residues. The CDR3 protein is CASSRSGLPYEQYF. For the CDR3, the DNA is TGCGCCAGCAGCCGTTCGGGACTCCCCTACGAGCAGTACTTC.

This clonotype was detected a few times. This chain connects TRBV2 to TRBJ2-3; 7 nucleotides match TRBD2. The V gene's germline CDR1 is SNHLY and CDR2 FYNNEI. V lost 7 bases to trimming and J lost 5 bases; unmatched junction nucleotides: 3. This CDR3 has 12 residues. CDR3 nucleotide sequence: TGTGCCAGCATCGTAGCGGGAGATACGCAGTATTTT. It yields the protein CASIVAGDTQYF.

V is TRBV4-3 and J is TRBJ2-7, with a tentative D call TRBD2 (6 bases). Germline-derived CDR1 and CDR2 are LGHNA and YSLEER. The V gene lost 2 bases and the J gene lost 0 bases, with 14 bases spanning the gap. This CDR3 has 16 residues. The DNA for the CDR3 is TGCGCCAGCAGCCAATCTAGCGCTTTAAGCTCCTACGAGCAGTACTTC. Translating gives CASSQSSALSSYEQYF.